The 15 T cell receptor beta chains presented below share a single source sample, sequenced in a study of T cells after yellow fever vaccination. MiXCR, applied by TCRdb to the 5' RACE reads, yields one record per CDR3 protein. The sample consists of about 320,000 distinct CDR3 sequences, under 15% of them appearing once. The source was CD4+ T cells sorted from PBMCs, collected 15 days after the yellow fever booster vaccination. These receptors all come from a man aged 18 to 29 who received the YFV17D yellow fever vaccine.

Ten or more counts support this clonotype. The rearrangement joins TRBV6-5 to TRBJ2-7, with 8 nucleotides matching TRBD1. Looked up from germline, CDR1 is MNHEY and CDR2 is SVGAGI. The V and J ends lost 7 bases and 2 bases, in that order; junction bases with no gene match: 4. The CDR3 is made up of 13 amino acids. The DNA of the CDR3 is TGTGCCAGCAACTTACAGGGGGCCTACGAGCAGTACTTC. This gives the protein CASNLQGAYEQYF.

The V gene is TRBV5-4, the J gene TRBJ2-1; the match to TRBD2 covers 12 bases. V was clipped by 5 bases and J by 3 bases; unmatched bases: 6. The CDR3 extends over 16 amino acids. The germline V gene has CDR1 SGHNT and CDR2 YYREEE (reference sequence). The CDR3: CASSKGTSGRYNEQFF. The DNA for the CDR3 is TGTGCCAGCAGTAAAGGGACTAGCGGGCGCTACAATGAGCAGTTCTTC.

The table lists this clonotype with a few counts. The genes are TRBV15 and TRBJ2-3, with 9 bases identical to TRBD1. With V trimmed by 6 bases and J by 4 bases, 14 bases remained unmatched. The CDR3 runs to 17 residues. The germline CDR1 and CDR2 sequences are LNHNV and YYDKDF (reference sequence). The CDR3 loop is CATSQASGTGLPDTQYF. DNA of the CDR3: TGTGCCACCAGTCAAGCGTCCGGGACAGGGTTGCCAGATACGCAGTATTTT.

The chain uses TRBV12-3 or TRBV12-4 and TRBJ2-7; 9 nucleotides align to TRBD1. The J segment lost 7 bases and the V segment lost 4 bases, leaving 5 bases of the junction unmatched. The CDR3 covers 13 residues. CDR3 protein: CASSSQGAGEQYF. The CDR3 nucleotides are TGTGCCAGCAGTTCACAGGGGGCGGGGGAGCAGTACTTC.

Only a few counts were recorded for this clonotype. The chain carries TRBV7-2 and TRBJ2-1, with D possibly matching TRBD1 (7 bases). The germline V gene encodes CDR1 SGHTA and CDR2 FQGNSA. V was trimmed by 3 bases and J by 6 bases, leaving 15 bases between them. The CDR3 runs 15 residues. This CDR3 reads CASSLSRGDFNEQFF. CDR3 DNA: TGTGCCAGCAGCTTGTCCAGGGGGGACTTCAATGAGCAGTTCTTC. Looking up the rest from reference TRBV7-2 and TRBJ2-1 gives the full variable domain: GAGVSQSPSNKVTEKGKDVELRCDPISGHTALYWYRQSLGQGLEFLIYFQGNSAPDKSGLPSDRFSAERTGGSVSTLTIQRTQQEDSAVYLCASSLSRGDFNEQFFGPGTRLTVL.

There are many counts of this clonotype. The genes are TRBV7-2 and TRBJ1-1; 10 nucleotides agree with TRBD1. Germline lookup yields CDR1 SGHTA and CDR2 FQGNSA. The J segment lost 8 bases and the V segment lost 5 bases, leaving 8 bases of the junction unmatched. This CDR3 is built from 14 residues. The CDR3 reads CASSRRTGGEEAFF. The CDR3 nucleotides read TGTGCCAGCAGCCGGAGGACAGGGGGAGAAGAAGCTTTCTTT.

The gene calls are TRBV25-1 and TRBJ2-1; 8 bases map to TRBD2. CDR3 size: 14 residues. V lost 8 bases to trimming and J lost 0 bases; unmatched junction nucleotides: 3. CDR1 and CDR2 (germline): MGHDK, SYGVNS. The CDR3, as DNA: TGTGCCAGCCGCGGGGGGAGCTCCTACAATGAGCAGTTCTTC. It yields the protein CASRGGSSYNEQFF. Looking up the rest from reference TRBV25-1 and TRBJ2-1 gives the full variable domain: EADIYQTPRYLVIGTGKKITLECSQTMGHDKMYWYQQDPGMELHLIHYSYGVNSTEKGDLSSESTVSRIRTEHFPLTLESARPSHTSQYLCASRGGSSYNEQFFGPGTRLTVL.

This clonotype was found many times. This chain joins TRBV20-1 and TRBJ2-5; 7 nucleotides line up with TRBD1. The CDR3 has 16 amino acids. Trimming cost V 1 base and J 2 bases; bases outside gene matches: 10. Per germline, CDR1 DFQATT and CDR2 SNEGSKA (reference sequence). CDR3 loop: CSARGQPGRGQETQYF. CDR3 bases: TGCAGTGCTAGAGGCCAACCGGGCAGGGGGCAAGAGACCCAGTACTTC.

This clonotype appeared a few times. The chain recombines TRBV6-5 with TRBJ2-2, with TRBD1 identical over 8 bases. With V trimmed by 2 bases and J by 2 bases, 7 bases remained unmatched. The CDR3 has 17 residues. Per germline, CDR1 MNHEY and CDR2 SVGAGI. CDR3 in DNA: TGTGCCAGCAGTTACAGGTTGACAGGGGTTAACACCGGGGAGCTGTTTTTT. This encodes CASSYRLTGVNTGELFF.

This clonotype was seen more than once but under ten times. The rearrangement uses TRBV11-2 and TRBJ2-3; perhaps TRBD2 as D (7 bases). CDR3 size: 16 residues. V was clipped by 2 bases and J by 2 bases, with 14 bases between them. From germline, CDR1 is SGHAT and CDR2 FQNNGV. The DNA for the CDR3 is TGTGCCAGCAGCTTATTCGCGGGGGCCATCACAGATACGCAGTATTTT. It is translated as CASSLFAGAITDTQYF.

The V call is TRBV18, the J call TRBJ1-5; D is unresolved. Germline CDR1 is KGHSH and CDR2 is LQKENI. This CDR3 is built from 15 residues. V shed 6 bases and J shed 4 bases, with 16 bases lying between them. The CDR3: CASSYAGPDNQPQHF. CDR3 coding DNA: TGTGCCAGCTCCTACGCCGGGCCCGATAATCAGCCCCAGCATTTT.

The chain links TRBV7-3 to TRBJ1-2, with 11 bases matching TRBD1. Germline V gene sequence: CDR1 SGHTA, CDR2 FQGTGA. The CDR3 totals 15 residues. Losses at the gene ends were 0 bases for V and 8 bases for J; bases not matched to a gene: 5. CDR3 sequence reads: CASSLTGTGGFGYTF. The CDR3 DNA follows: TGTGCCAGCAGCTTAACTGGGACAGGGGGATTCGGCTACACCTTC.

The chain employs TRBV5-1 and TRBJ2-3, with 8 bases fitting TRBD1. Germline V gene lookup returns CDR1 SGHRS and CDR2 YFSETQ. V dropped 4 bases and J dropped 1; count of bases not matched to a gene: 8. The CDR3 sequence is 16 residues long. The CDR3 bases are TGCGCCAGCAGCCTCCAAGGGGGACAGGGCACAGATACGCAGTATTTT. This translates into CASSLQGGQGTDTQYF. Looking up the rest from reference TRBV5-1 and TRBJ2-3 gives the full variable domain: KAGVTQTPRYLIKTRGQQVTLSCSPISGHRSVSWYQQTPGQGLQFLFEYFSETQRNKGNFPGRFSGRQFSNSRSEMNVSTLELGDSALYLCASSLQGGQGTDTQYFGPGTRLTVL.

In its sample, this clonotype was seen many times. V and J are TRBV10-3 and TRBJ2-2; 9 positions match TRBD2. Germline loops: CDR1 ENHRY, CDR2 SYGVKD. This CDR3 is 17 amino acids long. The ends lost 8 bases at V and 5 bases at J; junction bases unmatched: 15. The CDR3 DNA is TGTGCCATCGGGAGCCCCCCAAGCGGGGGGTTAACCGGGGAGCTGTTTTTT. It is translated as CAIGSPPSGGLTGELFF.

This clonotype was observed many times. In DNA form, the CDR3 reads TGTGCCAGCAGTTACTCGGGGAAGTTCCGAGATACGCAGTATTTT. The encoded protein is CASSYSGKFRDTQYF. The rearrangement uses TRBV6-5 and TRBJ2-3; D is unclear. The CDR3 runs to 15 residues. The ends were cut back, 0 bases at V and 5 bases at J, with 12 bases in the middle. Germline assignment: CDR1 MNHEY and CDR2 SVGAGI.